The 8 T cell receptor beta chains listed next were all sequenced from one sample in a study of blood T cell repertoires in COVID-19. Libraries were prepared by immunoSEQ multiplex PCR; TCRdb keeps only in-frame clonotypes and omits some of them. This table has fewer than 300,000 clones, around nine tenths appearing once. Sequencing input: peripheral blood. These receptors were collected from a man aged 35-49 years who had recovered from COVID-19.

V and J are TRBV30 and TRBJ2-7; 12 bases match TRBD2. The V gene's germline CDR1 is GTSNPN and CDR2 SVGIG (reference sequence). Trimming cost V 0 bases and J 1 base; bases outside gene matches: 16. This CDR3 is 20 amino acids long. CDR3 nucleotide sequence: TGTGCCTGGAGTGTACGGAAGCTAGCGGGAGGGCTAACTAGGTCCTACGAGCAGTACTTC. Protein product: CAWSVRKLAGGLTRSYEQYF.

The chain has TRBV7-2 and TRBJ2-3, with D unresolved. Between the trimmed V and J ends, which lost 5 bases and 3 bases, there was a span of 15 bases. The CDR3 totals 15 residues. Germline loops: CDR1 SGHTA, CDR2 FQGNSA. Here the CDR3 reads CASSLVARPTDTQYF. CDR3 nucleotides: TGTGCCAGCAGCCTAGTGGCTAGGCCGACAGATACGCAGTATTTT.

The chain employs TRBV9 and TRBJ2-5; maybe TRBD2 (6 bases). Germline V gene lookup returns CDR1 SGDLS and CDR2 YYNGEE. CDR3 length: 14 amino acids. V lost 0 bases, J lost 5 bases, and 11 bases lay in between. CDR3 amino acids: CASSVDGGRETQYF. The CDR3 DNA reads TGTGCCAGCAGCGTAGACGGGGGACGGGAGACCCAGTACTTC.

The V call is TRBV7-2, the J call TRBJ2-3, with D perhaps matching TRBD2 (5 bases). This CDR3 comprises 12 residues. Trimming took 8 bases from V and 2 from J, leaving 8 bases between them. Germline CDR1 is SGHTA and CDR2 is FQGNSA. The DNA for the CDR3 is TGTGCCAGCCAAGCGGACACAGATACGCAGTATTTT. It encodes CASQADTDTQYF.

J is TRBJ2-1 and V is TRBV9, with D uncertain. The length of the CDR3 is 14 residues. Trimming took 0 bases from V and 8 from J, leaving 12 bases between them. Germline CDR1 and CDR2: SGDLS and YYNGEE. CDR3 residues: CASSVASRNHEQFF. The CDR3 coding sequence is TGTGCCAGCAGCGTAGCGTCTAGAAACCATGAGCAGTTCTTC.

This clone was recorded a few times. V is TRBV5-6 and J is TRBJ2-5, with 7 bases aligning to TRBD1. The CDR3 runs to 14 residues. With V trimmed by 6 bases and J by 3 bases, 8 bases remained unmatched. Per the germline V gene, CDR1 is SGHDT and CDR2 is YYEEEE. The CDR3 reads CASTPTGAEETQYF. Written as DNA, the CDR3 is TGTGCCAGCACCCCTACAGGGGCTGAAGAGACCCAGTACTTC.

Concerning this clone itself: The same CDR3 also results from other DNA sequences found in this sample. V and J are TRBV6-5 and TRBJ1-1, with D tentatively TRBD1 (5 bases). Germline V gives CDR1 MNHEY, CDR2 SVGAGI. Trimming took off 6 bases at V and 4 bases at J, with 12 bases between the two ends. The CDR3 consists of 13 residues. The CDR3 sequence: CASRQGWGTEAFF. The CDR3 coding sequence is TGTGCCAGCAGGCAGGGATGGGGCACTGAAGCTTTCTTT.

Remarks on this clone: Different DNA sequences within this sample yield the same CDR3. The chain combines TRBV11-2 with TRBJ2-2, with D unclear. This CDR3 region has 15 residues. Germline lookup yields CDR1 SGHAT and CDR2 FQNNGV. V lost 2 bases and J 0 bases, leaving 7 bases between the germline ends. The CDR3 DNA reads TGTGCCAGCAGCTTAAGAGGCGCGAACACCGGGGAGCTGTTTTTT. Amino acid sequence: CASSLRGANTGELFF.